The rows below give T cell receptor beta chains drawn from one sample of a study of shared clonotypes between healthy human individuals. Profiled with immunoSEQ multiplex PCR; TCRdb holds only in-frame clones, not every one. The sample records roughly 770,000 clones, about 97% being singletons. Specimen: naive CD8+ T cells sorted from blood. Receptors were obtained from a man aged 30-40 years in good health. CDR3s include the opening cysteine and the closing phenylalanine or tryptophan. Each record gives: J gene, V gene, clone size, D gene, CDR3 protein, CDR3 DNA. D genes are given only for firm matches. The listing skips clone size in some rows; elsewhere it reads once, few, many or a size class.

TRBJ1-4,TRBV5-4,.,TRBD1,CASSSSPDRARTNEKLFF,TGTGCCAGCAGCTCCTCTCCAGACAGGGCGCGCACTAATGAAAAACTGTTTTTT
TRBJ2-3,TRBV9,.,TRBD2,CASSGPAEASGYTDTQYF,TGTGCCAGCAGCGGGCCTGCCGAGGCTAGCGGTTACACAGATACGCAGTATTTT
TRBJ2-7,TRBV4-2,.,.,CASSQSGGSPYEQYF,TGTGCCAGCAGCCAATCGGGTGGTAGCCCTTACGAGCAGTACTTC
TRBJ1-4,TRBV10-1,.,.,CASSEDYNEKLFF,TGCGCCAGCAGCGAGGACTACAATGAAAAACTGTTTTTT
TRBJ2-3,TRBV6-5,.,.,CASRGQIDTDTQYF,TGTGCCAGCAGAGGACAGATTGACACAGATACGCAGTATTTT
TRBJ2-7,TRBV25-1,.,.,CASRANYEQYF,TGTGCCAGCAGGGCTAACTACGAGCAGTACTTC
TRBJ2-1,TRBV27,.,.,CAISPGPLGNEQFF,TGTGCCATCTCGCCGGGACCTTTGGGCAATGAGCAGTTCTTC
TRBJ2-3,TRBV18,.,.,CASSPSWTTTTDTQYF,TGTGCCAGCTCACCTTCATGGACCACCACCACAGATACGCAGTATTTT
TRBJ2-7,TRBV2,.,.,CASSDPGQFSYEQYF,TGTGCCAGCAGTGACCCCGGACAGTTCTCCTACGAGCAGTACTTC
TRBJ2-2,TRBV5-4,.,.,CASSLEFGGPVGELFF,TGTGCCAGCAGCTTGGAATTTGGGGGGCCGGTCGGGGAGCTGTTTTTT
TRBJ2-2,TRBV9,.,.,CASSVDGNIAGELFF,TGTGCCAGCAGCGTAGATGGTAATATAGCCGGGGAGCTGTTTTTT
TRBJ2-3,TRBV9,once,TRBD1,CASSVAGTGFFDTQYF,TGTGCCAGCAGCGTAGCTGGGACAGGGTTCTTTGATACGCAGTATTTT
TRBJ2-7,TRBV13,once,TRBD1,CASNMGTGAYEQYF,TGTGCCAGCAACATGGGGACAGGGGCCTACGAGCAGTACTTC
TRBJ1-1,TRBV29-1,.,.,CSVIGDHTEAFF,TGCAGCGTTATAGGGGATCACACTGAAGCTTTCTTT
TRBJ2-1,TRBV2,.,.,CASSESPGGYNEQFF,TGTGCCAGCAGTGAGAGCCCCGGCGGATACAATGAGCAGTTCTTC
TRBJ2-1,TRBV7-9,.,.,CASSYSAYEQFF,TGTGCCAGCAGCTATAGCGCATACGAGCAGTTCTTC
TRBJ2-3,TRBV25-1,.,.,CASRRGGLRDTQYF,TGTGCCAGCAGGCGGGGAGGTCTAAGAGATACGCAGTATTTT
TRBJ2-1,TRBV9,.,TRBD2,CASSVPSTSGRLEDEQFF,TGTGCCAGCAGCGTCCCCTCCACTAGCGGGAGGTTAGAAGATGAGCAGTTCTTC
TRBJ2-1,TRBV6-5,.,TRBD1,CATTGSGSYNEQFF,TGTGCCACGACAGGGTCCGGCTCCTACAATGAGCAGTTCTTC
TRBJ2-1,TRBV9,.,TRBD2,CASSSSEIGRAYNEQFF,TGTGCCAGCAGCTCTAGCGAGATTGGGAGGGCCTACAATGAGCAGTTCTTC
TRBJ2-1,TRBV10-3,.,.,CAISDKRNNEQFF,TGTGCCATCAGTGATAAGCGGAACAATGAGCAGTTCTTC
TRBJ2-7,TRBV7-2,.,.,CASSLDWGLGFGSYEQYF,TGTGCCAGCAGCTTAGATTGGGGTTTGGGTTTCGGCTCCTACGAGCAGTACTTC
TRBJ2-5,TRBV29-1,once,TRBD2,CSVVLAGAGETQYF,TGCAGCGTTGTTCTAGCGGGAGCCGGGGAGACCCAGTACTTC
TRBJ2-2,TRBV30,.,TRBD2,CASEREDTGELFF,TGTGCCTCTGAGCGGGAGGACACCGGGGAGCTGTTTTTT
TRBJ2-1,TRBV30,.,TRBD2,CAWSGLAGYNEQFF,TGTGCCTGGAGTGGATTAGCGGGATACAATGAGCAGTTCTTC
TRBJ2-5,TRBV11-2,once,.,CASSQRGPGQETQYF,TGTGCCAGCAGCCAACGGGGGCCAGGACAAGAGACCCAGTACTTC
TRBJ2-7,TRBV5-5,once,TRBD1,CASSFRRTGEPYEQYF,TGTGCCAGCAGCTTTCGGCGGACAGGCGAGCCCTACGAGCAGTACTTC
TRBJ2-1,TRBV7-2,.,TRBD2,CASSLGGLAGVFF,TGTGCCAGCAGCTTAGGCGGACTAGCGGGTGTGTTCTTC